This TCR beta chain was recovered during a study of cytomegalovirus exposure and HLA in healthy donors. Study as a whole: Researchers previously reported finding roughly 120 million unique TCR beta sequences from 170 million or so T cells.

This clone occurred once. What it binds is unknown. It was with 60 Vbeta and 13 Jbeta primers that the PCR ran. Clones were read by immunoSEQ multiplex PCR, and TCRdb kept only the in-frame ones, dropping some. The sample consists of under 200,000 clones, roughly 73% of them appearing once. Broader study findings: Apparent HLA restriction characterized most CMV-associated TCR beta chains in a later analysis. A missense DCLRE1C variant was associated with V- and J-gene trimming of TCR beta chains in a later analysis, and an independent cohort replicated the association.

The donors were healthy bone marrow donors. Germline lookup yields CDR1 MRHNA and CDR2 SNTAGT. The CDR3 is made up of 18 amino acids. J lost 7 bases, V lost 2 bases, and 14 bases had no gene match. The TCR comes from a woman aged 40 to 55 in good health and CMV-seropositive. Source material: PBMCs. J is TRBJ2-1 and V is TRBV6-4; 10 nucleotides match TRBD2. The CDR3 region is CASSDAPLAGVLGNEQFF. Here the CDR3 DNA reads TGTGCCAGCAGTGACGCTCCGCTAGCGGGAGTCCTCGGTAATGAGCAGTTCTTC.